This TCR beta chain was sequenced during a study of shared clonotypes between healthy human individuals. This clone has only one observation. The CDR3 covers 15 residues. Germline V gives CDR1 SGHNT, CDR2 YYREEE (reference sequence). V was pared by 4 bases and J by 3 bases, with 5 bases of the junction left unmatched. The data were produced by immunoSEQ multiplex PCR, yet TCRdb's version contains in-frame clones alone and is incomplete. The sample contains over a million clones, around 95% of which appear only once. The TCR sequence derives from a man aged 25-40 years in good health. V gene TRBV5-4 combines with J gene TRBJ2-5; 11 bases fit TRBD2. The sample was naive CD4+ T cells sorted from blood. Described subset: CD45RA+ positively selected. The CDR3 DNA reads TGTGCCAGCAGCCGGCGACTAGCGGGAAAAGAGACCCAGTACTTC. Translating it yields CASSRRLAGKETQYF. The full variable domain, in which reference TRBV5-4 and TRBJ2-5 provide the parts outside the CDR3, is ETGVTQSPTHLIKTRGQQVTLRCSSQSGHNTVSWYQQALGQGPQFIFQYYREEENGRGNFPPRFSGLQFPNYSSELNVNALELDDSALYLCASSRRLAGKETQYFGPGTRLLVL.